This TCR beta chain was captured by sequencing in a study of blood T cell repertoires in COVID-19. Assay: immunoSEQ multiplex PCR; the TCRdb copy retains only in-frame clones and omits some. Of 60,000 to 80,000 clones in the sample, 80% to 95% were seen once. The trim removed 2 bases at V and 3 bases at J, leaving 12 bases unmatched. The CDR3 is 17 residues long. CDR1 and CDR2 (germline): SEHNR, FQNEAQ (reference sequence). Sample: peripheral blood. The origin of this receptor is a human donor in a cohort sampled during active COVID-19. The V call is TRBV7-9, the J call TRBJ2-5; 7 bases fit TRBD2. The CDR3 loop reads CASSLKGREVGKETQYF. Here the CDR3 DNA reads TGTGCCAGCAGCTTAAAAGGGAGGGAGGTAGGAAAAGAGACCCAGTACTTC.